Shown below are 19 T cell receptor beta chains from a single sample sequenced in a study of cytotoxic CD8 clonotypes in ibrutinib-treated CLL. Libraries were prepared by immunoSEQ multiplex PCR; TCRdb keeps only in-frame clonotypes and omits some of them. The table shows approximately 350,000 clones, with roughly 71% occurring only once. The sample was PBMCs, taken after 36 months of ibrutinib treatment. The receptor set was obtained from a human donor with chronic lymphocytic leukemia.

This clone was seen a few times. The CDR3 nucleotides are TGTGCCAGCAGCTTAGGCGGGGAAGGCTACACCTTC. Translating it yields CASSLGGEGYTF. The J gene is TRBJ1-2, the V gene TRBV7-6; no clear D gene. Germline V CDR1 and CDR2: SGHVS, FNYEAQ. This CDR3 has 12 amino acids. Trimming removed 1 base at V and 8 bases at J, with 8 bases between.

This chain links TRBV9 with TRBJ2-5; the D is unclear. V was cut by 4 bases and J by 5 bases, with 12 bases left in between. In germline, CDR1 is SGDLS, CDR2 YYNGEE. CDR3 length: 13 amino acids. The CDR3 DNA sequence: TGTGCCAGCAGCCAGGCTGACTTGGAGACCCAGTACTTC. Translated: CASSQADLETQYF.

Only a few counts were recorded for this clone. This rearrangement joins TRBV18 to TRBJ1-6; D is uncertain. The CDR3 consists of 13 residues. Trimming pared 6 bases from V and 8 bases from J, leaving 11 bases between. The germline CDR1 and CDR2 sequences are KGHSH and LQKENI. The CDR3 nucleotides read TGTGCCAGCTCCGGAGAACTTTATTCACCCCTCCACTTT. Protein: CASSGELYSPLHF.

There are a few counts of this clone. DNA of the CDR3: TGCGCCAGCAGTGATGGGGGGTCTAACAATCAGCCCCAGCATTTT. This codes for CASSDGGSNNQPQHF. The genes are TRBV10-1 and TRBJ1-5, with D perhaps matching TRBD1 (5 bases). V was trimmed by 3 bases and J by 3 bases, leaving 12 bases between them. CDR1 is WNHNN and CDR2 is SYGVQD in the germline V gene (reference sequence). The CDR3 loop spans 15 amino acids.

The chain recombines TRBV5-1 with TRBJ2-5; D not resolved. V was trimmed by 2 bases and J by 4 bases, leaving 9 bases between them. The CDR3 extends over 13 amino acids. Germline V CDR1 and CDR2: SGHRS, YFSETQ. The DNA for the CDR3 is TGCGCCAGCAGCTTAGATCCCCCAGAGACCCAGTACTTC. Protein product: CASSLDPPETQYF.

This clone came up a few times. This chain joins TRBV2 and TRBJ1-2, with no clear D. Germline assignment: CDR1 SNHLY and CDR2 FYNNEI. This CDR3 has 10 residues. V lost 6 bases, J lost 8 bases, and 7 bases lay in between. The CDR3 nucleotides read TGTGCCAGCAGAGGGATGGGCTACACCTTC. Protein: CASRGMGYTF. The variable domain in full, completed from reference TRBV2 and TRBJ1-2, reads EPEVTQTPSHQVTQMGQEVILRCVPISNHLYFYWYRQILGQKVEFLVSFYNNEISEKSEIFDDQFSVERPDGSNFTLKIRSTKLEDSAMYFCASRGMGYTFGSGTRLTVV.

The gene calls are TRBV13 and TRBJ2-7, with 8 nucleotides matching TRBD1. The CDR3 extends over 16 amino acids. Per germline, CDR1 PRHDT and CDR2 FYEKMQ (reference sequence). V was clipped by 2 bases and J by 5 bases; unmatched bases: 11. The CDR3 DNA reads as TGTGCCAGCAGCTTACAGGGGGCATGGGGTAAGAACGAGCAGTACTTC. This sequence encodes CASSLQGAWGKNEQYF.

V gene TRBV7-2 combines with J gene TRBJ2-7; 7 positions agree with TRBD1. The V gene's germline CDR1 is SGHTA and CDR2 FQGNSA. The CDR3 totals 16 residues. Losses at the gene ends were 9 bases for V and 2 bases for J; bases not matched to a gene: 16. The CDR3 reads CASAPTRTGGAYEQYF. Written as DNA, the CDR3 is TGTGCCAGTGCCCCCACAAGGACAGGAGGAGCCTACGAGCAGTACTTC.

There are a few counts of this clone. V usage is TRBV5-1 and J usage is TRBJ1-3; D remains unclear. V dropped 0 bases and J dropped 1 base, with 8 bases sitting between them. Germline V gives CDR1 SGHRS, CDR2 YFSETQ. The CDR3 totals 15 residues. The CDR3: CASSLERASGNTIYF. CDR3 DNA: TGCGCCAGCAGCTTGGAAAGGGCGTCTGGAAACACCATATATTTT.

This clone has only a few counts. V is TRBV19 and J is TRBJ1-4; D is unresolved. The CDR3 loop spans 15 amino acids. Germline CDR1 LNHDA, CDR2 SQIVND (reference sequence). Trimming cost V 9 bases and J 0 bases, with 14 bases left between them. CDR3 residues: CASSHPIATNEKLFF. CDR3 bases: TGTGCCAGCTCCCACCCGATCGCAACTAATGAAAAACTGTTTTTT.

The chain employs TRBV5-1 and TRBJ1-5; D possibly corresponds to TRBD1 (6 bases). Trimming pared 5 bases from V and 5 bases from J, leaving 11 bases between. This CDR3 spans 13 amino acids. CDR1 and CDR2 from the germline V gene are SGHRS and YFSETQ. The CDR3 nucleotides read TGCGCCAGCAGACCGGACAGTTATCAGCCCCAGCATTTT. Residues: CASRPDSYQPQHF.

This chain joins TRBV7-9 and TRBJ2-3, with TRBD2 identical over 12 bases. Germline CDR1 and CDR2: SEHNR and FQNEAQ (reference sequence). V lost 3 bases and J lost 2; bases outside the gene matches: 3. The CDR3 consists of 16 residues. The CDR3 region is CASSFGLAGLTDTQYF. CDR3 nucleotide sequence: TGTGCCAGCAGCTTCGGACTAGCGGGGCTCACAGATACGCAGTATTTT.

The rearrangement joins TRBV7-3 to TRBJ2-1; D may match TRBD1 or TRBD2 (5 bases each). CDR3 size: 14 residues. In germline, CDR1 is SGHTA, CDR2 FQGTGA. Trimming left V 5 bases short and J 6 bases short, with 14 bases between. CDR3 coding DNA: TGTGCCAGCAGCCGCCGATGGGGGACCAATGAGCAGTTCTTC. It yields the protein CASSRRWGTNEQFF. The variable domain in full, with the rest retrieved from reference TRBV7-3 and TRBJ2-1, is GAGVSQTPSNKVTEKGKYVELRCDPISGHTALYWYRQSLGQGPEFLIYFQGTGAADDSGLPNDRFFAVRPEGSVSTLKIQRTERGDSAVYLCASSRRWGTNEQFFGPGTRLTVL.

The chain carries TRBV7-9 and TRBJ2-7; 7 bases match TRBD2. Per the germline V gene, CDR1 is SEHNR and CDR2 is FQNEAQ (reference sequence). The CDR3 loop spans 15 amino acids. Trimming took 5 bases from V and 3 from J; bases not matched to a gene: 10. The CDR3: CASSPLREVGYEQYF. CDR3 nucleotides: TGTGCCAGCAGCCCGCTCCGGGAGGTTGGCTACGAGCAGTACTTC. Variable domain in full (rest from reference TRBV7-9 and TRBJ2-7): DTGVSQNPRHKITKRGQNVTFRCDPISEHNRLYWYRQTLGQGPEFLTYFQNEAQLEKSRLLSDRFSAERPKGSFSTLEIQRTEQGDSAMYLCASSPLREVGYEQYFGPGTRLTVT.

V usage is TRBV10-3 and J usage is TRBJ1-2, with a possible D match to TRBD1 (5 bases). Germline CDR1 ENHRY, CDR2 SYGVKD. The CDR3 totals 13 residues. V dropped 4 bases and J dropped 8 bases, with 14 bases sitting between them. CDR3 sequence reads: CAISVARAEGYTF. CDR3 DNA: TGTGCCATCAGTGTGGCCAGGGCTGAAGGCTACACCTTC.

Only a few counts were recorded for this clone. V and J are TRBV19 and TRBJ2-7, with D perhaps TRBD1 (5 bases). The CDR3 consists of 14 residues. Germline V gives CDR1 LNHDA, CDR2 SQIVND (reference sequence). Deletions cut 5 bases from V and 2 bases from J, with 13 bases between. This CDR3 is CASSAGHGTYEQYF. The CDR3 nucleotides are TGTGCCAGTAGTGCTGGACACGGAACCTACGAGCAGTACTTC.

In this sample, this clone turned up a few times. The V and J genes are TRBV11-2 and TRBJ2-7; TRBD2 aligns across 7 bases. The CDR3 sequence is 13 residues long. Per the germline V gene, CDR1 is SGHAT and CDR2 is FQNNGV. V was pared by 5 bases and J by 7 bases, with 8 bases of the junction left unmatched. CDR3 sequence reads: CASSVLGGGEQYF. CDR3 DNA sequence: TGTGCCAGCAGCGTCCTAGGCGGGGGAGAGCAGTACTTC.

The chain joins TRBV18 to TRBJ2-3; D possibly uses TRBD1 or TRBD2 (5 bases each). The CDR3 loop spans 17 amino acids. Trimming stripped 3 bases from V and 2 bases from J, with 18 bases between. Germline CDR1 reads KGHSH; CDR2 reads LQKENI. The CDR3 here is CASSPSVGATDTDTQYF. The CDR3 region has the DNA TGTGCCAGCTCACCCTCGGTCGGGGCGACTGACACAGATACGCAGTATTTT.

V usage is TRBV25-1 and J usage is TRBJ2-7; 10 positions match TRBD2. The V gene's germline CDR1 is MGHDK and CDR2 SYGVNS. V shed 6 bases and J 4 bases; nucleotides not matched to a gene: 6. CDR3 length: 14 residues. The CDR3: CASSSRTSGYEQYF. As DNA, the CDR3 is TGTGCCAGCAGCTCGCGGACTAGCGGTTACGAGCAGTACTTC.